A single sample gave rise to the 20 T cell receptor beta chains below, sequenced in a study of T-cell memory formation after mild COVID-19. TCRdb re-derived calls from the 5' RACE reads in MiXCR, one entry per CDR3 protein. This table holds 200,000 to 300,000 distinct CDR3 sequences, less than 20% found once. Sequencing input: PBMCs or a T cell subset sorted from them (not recorded which). These receptors were taken from an adult woman who had mild COVID-19 (a few samples of this study predate the infection). Cell type and time point are not known.

This clonotype has a handful of counts. The rearrangement uses TRBV20-1 and TRBJ2-1; 8 bases map to TRBD2. V lost 3 bases to trimming and J lost 8 bases; unmatched junction nucleotides: 3. This CDR3 comprises 12 residues. The germline V gene has CDR1 DFQATT and CDR2 SNEGSKA (reference sequence). The CDR3, as DNA: TGCAGTGCTAGGGGACTAGTGGATGAGCAGTTCTTC. Its protein product is CSARGLVDEQFF.

The CDR3 coding sequence is TGCGCCAGCAGCTTGCAGGGCAGCTCCTACGAGCAGTACTTC. It is translated as CASSLQGSSYEQYF. The V gene is TRBV5-1, the J gene TRBJ2-7; possible D gene TRBD1, 5 bases. The CDR3 is 14 amino acids. Between the trimmed V and J ends, which lost 1 base and 0 bases, there was a span of 8 bases. Germline V gives CDR1 SGHRS, CDR2 YFSETQ.

The chain couples TRBV29-1 to TRBJ1-1; D not certain. V shed 4 bases and J shed 11 bases, with 11 bases lying between them. The CDR3 contains 10 residues. Germline CDR1 SQVTM, CDR2 ANQGSEA. The CDR3 here is CSVGEGLAFF. The CDR3 DNA reads as TGCAGCGTTGGGGAGGGTTTGGCTTTCTTT. Full variable domain (outside the CDR3, taken from reference TRBV29-1 and TRBJ1-1): SAVISQKPSRDICQRGTSLTIQCQVDSQVTMMFWYRQQPGQSLTLIATANQGSEATYESGFVIDKFPISRPNLTFSTLTVSNMSPEDSSIYLCSVGEGLAFFGQGTRLTVV.

This clonotype was seen at least ten times. The chain uses TRBV7-2 and TRBJ2-7; D unclear. Germline-derived CDR1 and CDR2 are SGHTA and FQGNSA. This CDR3 comprises 13 residues. V lost 5 bases and J 6 bases, leaving 14 bases between the germline ends. The chain's CDR3 is CASSPSTVREQYF. The CDR3 nucleotides read TGTGCCAGCAGCCCGTCGACCGTTCGCGAGCAGTACTTC.

Only a few counts were recorded for this clonotype. The genes are TRBV5-1 and TRBJ2-1; the D is unclear. The CDR3 spans 13 residues. CDR1 is SGHRS, CDR2 YFSETQ, per germline. Trimming left V 1 base short and J 9 bases short, with 11 bases between. The CDR3 bases are TGCGCCAGCAGCTTGAGAGCCCGGACTGAGCAGTTCTTC. Translation gives CASSLRARTEQFF.

J is TRBJ1-6 and V is TRBV2, with D unresolved. Germline V gene data show CDR1 as SNHLY and CDR2 as FYNNEI. There are 13 residues in the CDR3. V dropped 2 bases and J dropped 8 bases, with 7 bases sitting between them. CDR3 sequence reads: CASSEIEDSPLHF. Written as DNA, the CDR3 is TGTGCCAGCAGTGAAATAGAGGATTCACCCCTCCACTTT.

The chain couples TRBV11-2 to TRBJ1-2, with D possibly being TRBD1 (5 bases). The CDR3 extends over 14 amino acids. Per germline, CDR1 SGHAT and CDR2 FQNNGV. V was shortened by 2 bases and J by 2 bases, with 9 bases between the two germline ends. The CDR3 protein is CASSLQGGNYGYTF. The CDR3 nucleotides read TGTGCCAGCAGCTTACAGGGTGGCAACTATGGCTACACCTTC.

The V call is TRBV7-2, the J call TRBJ2-3; D perhaps matches TRBD2 (7 bases). V dropped 2 bases and J dropped 4 bases, with 13 bases sitting between them. The germline CDR1 and CDR2 sequences are SGHTA and FQGNSA. The CDR3 spans 15 residues. In nucleotides, the CDR3 is TGTGCCAGCAGCTTAATCGGGGGGCGGGCAGATACGCAGTATTTT. It is translated as CASSLIGGRADTQYF.

This clonotype was detected only a few times. The gene calls are TRBV7-8 and TRBJ2-1; no reliable D call. This CDR3 comprises 16 residues. Germline assignment: CDR1 SGHVS and CDR2 FQNEAQ. V lost 4 bases to trimming and J lost 4 bases, with 17 bases between them. This CDR3 reads CASSSLLPRFYNEQFF. CDR3 nucleotide sequence: TGTGCCAGCAGCTCCCTCTTGCCCCGGTTTTACAATGAGCAGTTCTTC.

The chain combines TRBV21-1 with TRBJ1-1. TRBV21-1 is given as a pseudogene. CDR3 length: 11 amino acids. For the CDR3, the DNA is TGTGCCAGCAGCAAAGTCACTGAAGCTTTCTTT. Encoded protein: CASSKVTEAFF.

This clonotype turned up a few times. Written as DNA, the CDR3 is TGTGCCAGCAGCTTAGGCGGGCGGCAAGAGACCCAGTACTTC. Translated, it gives CASSLGGRQETQYF. The rearrangement links TRBV7-2 to TRBJ2-5; perhaps TRBD2 as D (5 bases). This CDR3 has 14 residues. Germline V gene lookup returns CDR1 SGHTA and CDR2 FQGNSA. The V end lost 1 base, the J end lost 2 bases, and 8 bases lay between the germline ends.

This clonotype was seen more than once but under ten times. The chain uses TRBV6-5 and TRBJ1-2; D remains unclear. This CDR3 is 15 amino acids long. Germline values: CDR1 MNHEY, CDR2 SVGAGI. Trimming cost V 4 bases and J 2 bases, with 14 bases left between them. CDR3 DNA sequence: TGTGCCAGCAGTTTACGAAGAACAGAGAACTATGGCTACACCTTC. It is translated as CASSLRRTENYGYTF.

This chain joins TRBV4-1 and TRBJ2-1; D gene ambiguous. Germline CDR1 is MGHRA and CDR2 is YSYEKL. The CDR3 is 17 residues long. V was clipped by 1 base and J by 6 bases, with 19 bases between them. The CDR3 coding sequence is TGCGCCAGCAGCCAAGCTATAGCCCGTCGACTGGGCAATGAGCAGTTCTTC. This sequence encodes CASSQAIARRLGNEQFF.

The genes are TRBV3-1 and TRBJ1-4; D gene unclear. The CDR3 totals 15 residues. CDR1 LGHDT and CDR2 YNNKEL come from the germline V gene (reference sequence). The V end was cut by 3 bases, the J end by 7 bases, with 15 bases between. Here the CDR3 reads CASSQKGPSGEKLFF. In DNA, the CDR3 is TGTGCCAGCAGCCAGAAAGGACCGTCCGGTGAAAAACTGTTTTTT.

This chain uses TRBV5-4 with TRBJ2-7; D is ambiguous. The CDR3 contains 13 residues. V was trimmed by 0 bases and J by 9 bases, leaving 13 bases between them. Per germline, CDR1 SGHNT and CDR2 YYREEE (reference sequence). The DNA of the CDR3 is TGTGCCAGCAGCTTGGCGCGTCAAGGCGGGCAGTACTTC. Its protein is CASSLARQGGQYF. Together with reference TRBV5-4 and TRBJ2-7, the CDR3 gives the full variable domain: ETGVTQSPTHLIKTRGQQVTLRCSSQSGHNTVSWYQQALGQGPQFIFQYYREEENGRGNFPPRFSGLQFPNYSSELNVNALELDDSALYLCASSLARQGGQYFGPGTRLTVT.

This clonotype came up a few times. The chain employs TRBV6-2 or TRBV6-3 and TRBJ2-7; D is uncertain. The CDR3 sequence is 12 residues long. V dropped 2 bases and J dropped 5 bases, with 7 bases sitting between them. The V gene's germline CDR1 is MNHEY and CDR2 SVGEGT. CDR3 DNA: TGTGCCAGCAGTTACAGCCGCAACGAGCAGTACTTC. Its translation: CASSYSRNEQYF.

The chain joins TRBV5-8 to TRBJ2-5, with D uncertain. From germline, CDR1 is SGHTS and CDR2 YDEGEE. The CDR3 runs 14 residues. Trimming left V 4 bases short and J 4 bases short, with 14 bases between. The CDR3 loop reads CASSQNPPPETQYF. CDR3 nucleotide sequence: TGTGCCAGCAGCCAAAATCCCCCCCCAGAGACCCAGTACTTC.

The chain links TRBV12-3 or TRBV12-4 to TRBJ2-2; a weak D match, TRBD1 (6 bases). CDR3 length: 15 amino acids. V lost 6 bases, J lost 1 base, and 12 bases lay in between. CDR3 sequence reads: CASRLGQQNTGELFF. The DNA for the CDR3 is TGTGCCAGCAGGCTTGGACAGCAGAACACCGGGGAGCTGTTTTTT.

This rearrangement joins TRBV7-3 to TRBJ2-5, with 8 bases aligning to TRBD2. Per germline, CDR1 SGHTA and CDR2 FQGTGA. CDR3 length equals 16 residues. J gave up 4 bases and V 2 bases, and 9 bases lay outside the gene matches. CDR3 sequence: CASSLRGGKAGETQYF. The CDR3 nucleotides read TGTGCCAGCAGCTTACGGGGGGGCAAAGCGGGAGAGACCCAGTACTTC.

This clonotype came up a few times. The rearrangement joins TRBV11-3 to TRBJ2-7; TRBD1 agrees at 9 bases. The CDR3 is 15 residues long. From germline, CDR1 is SGHNT and CDR2 YENEEA. The trim removed 0 bases at V and 3 bases at J, leaving 3 bases unmatched. The CDR3 DNA sequence: TGTGCCAGCAGCTTAGATAGGGACAGGGACTACGAGCAGTACTTC. It encodes CASSLDRDRDYEQYF.